This T cell receptor beta chain derives from a study of Ad26.COV2.S vaccination and SARS-CoV-2 variants. Broader study findings: The TCR breadth and depth analyses may have produced an underestimate of total T cell responses.

Assay: immunoSEQ multiplex PCR; the TCRdb copy retains only in-frame clones and omits some. The repertoire holds hundreds of thousands of clones, with 88% as singletons. A note on this clone: Its specificity is unknown.

The treatment here: roughly 18 received Ad26.COV2.S at low or high dose, single or two shots; about 5 received placebo; per-sample allocation not given. Samples analyzed were those drawn on day 63 after the first vaccine or placebo injection. This TCR derives from a person between 18 and 65 years old who received the Ad26.COV2.S COVID-19 vaccine or a placebo. This sample comprised peripheral blood, obtained in a trial of Ad26.COV2.S vaccine versus placebo.

CDR3 region: CASSPQSGAREQYF. CDR3 nucleotides: TGTGCCAGCAGTCCTCAATCGGGGGCGAGGGAGCAGTACTTC. The chain employs TRBV7-3 and TRBJ2-7; D assignment may be TRBD1 or TRBD2 (6 bases each). This CDR3 spans 14 amino acids. Trimming took off 6 bases at V and 7 bases at J, with 19 bases between the two ends. CDR1 and CDR2 from the germline V gene are SGHTA and FQGTGA. The whole variable domain, remainder taken from reference TRBV7-3 and TRBJ2-7, is GAGVSQTPSNKVTEKGKYVELRCDPISGHTALYWYRQSLGQGPEFLIYFQGTGAADDSGLPNDRFFAVRPEGSVSTLKIQRTERGDSAVYLCASSPQSGAREQYFGPGTRLTVT.